Listed below are T cell receptor beta chains from one sample, sequenced in a study of blood T cell repertoires in COVID-19. Sequenced by immunoSEQ multiplex PCR; TCRdb stores in-frame clones only, minus some. Among tens of thousands of clones, around 90% were seen once, and the ten largest hold over 1%. The sample comprised peripheral blood. The receptors were gathered from a man between 60 and 75 years old with acute or convalescent COVID-19. CDR3s include the opening cysteine and the closing phenylalanine or tryptophan. Each record gives: J gene, V gene, clone size, D gene, CDR3 length, CDR3 protein, CDR3 DNA. The D gene is left open where the match is weak. Clone size is stated in some rows and not others, as once, few, many or a class when expanded.

TRBJ1-2,TRBV29-1,-,TRBD1,13,CSVLGQGAFGYTF,TGCAGCGTTCTCGGACAGGGGGCGTTTGGCTACACCTTC
TRBJ1-2,TRBV7-2,-,-,14,CASSLDGSLYGYTF,TGTGCCAGCAGCTTAGATGGCAGTCTTTATGGCTACACCTTC
TRBJ1-1,TRBV19,-,TRBD1,16,CASSIPGQGLLRGAFF,TGTGCCAGTAGTATCCCGGGACAGGGCCTTTTGCGGGGAGCTTTCTTT
TRBJ1-1,TRBV5-1,-,-,15,CASSPGPTEYTEAFF,TGCGCCAGCAGCCCAGGCCCGACAGAGTACACTGAAGCTTTCTTT
TRBJ1-4,TRBV2,-,TRBD1,15,CASSLDRGTNEKLFF,TGTGCCAGCAGTCTCGACAGGGGCACTAATGAAAAACTGTTTTTT
TRBJ1-4,TRBV5-1,-,-,16,CASSPMRGQGNEKLFF,TGCGCCAGCAGTCCGATGCGGGGCCAAGGAAATGAAAAACTGTTTTTT
TRBJ1-5,TRBV6-5,-,-,15,CASRALRQGNQPQHF,TGTGCCAGCAGAGCCCTAAGACAGGGCAATCAGCCCCAGCATTTT
TRBJ1-4,TRBV10-2,-,TRBD1,15,CASGRTGGGDEKLFF,TGCGCCAGCGGTAGGACAGGGGGAGGGGATGAAAAACTGTTTTTT
TRBJ1-1,TRBV3-1/TRBV3-2,-,-,13,CASSQLSSGKAFF,TGTGCCAGCAGCCAATTAAGCAGCGGGAAAGCTTTCTTT
TRBJ2-7,TRBV27,once,TRBD1,16,CASSPSTGGLTFEQYF,TGTGCCAGCAGTCCCAGTACAGGGGGCCTTACATTCGAGCAGTACTTC
TRBJ1-6,TRBV3-1/TRBV3-2,-,-,16,CASSQDGQFYNSPLHF,TGTGCCAGCAGCCAAGACGGACAGTTCTATAATTCACCCCTCCACTTT
TRBJ1-4,TRBV11-2,-,TRBD1,16,CASRALTGGANEKLFF,TGTGCCAGCCGAGCGTTAACAGGGGGGGCTAATGAAAAACTGTTTTTT
TRBJ1-1,TRBV7-2,-,-,16,CASSHSPLRGKTEAFF,TGTGCCAGCAGCCATTCGCCTCTTAGGGGGAAAACTGAAGCTTTCTTT
TRBJ2-5,TRBV30,-,-,13,CAWSRRIQETQYF,TGTGCCTGGAGTAGGAGAATCCAAGAGACCCAGTACTTC
TRBJ1-6,TRBV27,few,-,16,CASRGGGSSYNSPLHF,TGTGCCAGCAGGGGAGGGGGGAGCTCCTATAATTCACCCCTCCACTTT
TRBJ1-2,TRBV5-6,-,TRBD1,17,CASSLPKLDRDYYGYTF,TGTGCCAGCAGCTTACCTAAATTGGACAGGGACTACTATGGCTACACCTTC